The 20 T cell receptor beta chains presented below share a single source sample, sequenced in a study of blood T cell repertoires in COVID-19. Clones were sequenced by immunoSEQ multiplex PCR, and TCRdb holds only the in-frame ones, with some missing. The sample has about 46,000 clones; about 90% are singletons. The sequenced sample was peripheral blood. These receptors were obtained from a human donor in a cohort sampled during active COVID-19.

J is TRBJ1-1 and V is TRBV5-6, with D maybe TRBD1 (5 bases). V was clipped by 4 bases and J by 1 base, with 8 bases between them. The CDR3 is 13 amino acids. Germline V gene data show CDR1 as SGHDT and CDR2 as YYEEEE. DNA for the CDR3: TGTGCCAGCAGCCGAACAGGGAACACTGAAGCTTTCTTT. This translates into CASSRTGNTEAFF.

The gene calls are TRBV27 and TRBJ2-7, with 7 bases lining up with TRBD1. There are 14 residues in the CDR3. J was trimmed by 5 bases and V by 5 bases; bases with no gene match: 9. Germline V CDR1 and CDR2: MNHEY, SMNVEV (reference sequence). The CDR3 DNA reads TGTGCCAGCAGTACCAACAGGGGTTCCCACGAGCAGTACTTC. Protein product: CASSTNRGSHEQYF.

The chain combines TRBV3-1 (or the pseudogene TRBV3-2) with TRBJ2-7; 8 bases fit TRBD1. The V and J ends lost 3 bases and 3 bases, in that order; junction bases with no gene match: 10. The V gene's germline CDR1 is LGHDT and CDR2 YNNKEL (reference sequence). The CDR3 has 16 amino acids. The CDR3 DNA is TGTGCCAGCAGCCAGGACTTTGGACAGGGATACTACGAGCAGTACTTC. It encodes CASSQDFGQGYYEQYF.

The V gene is TRBV5-1, the J gene TRBJ2-7; tentative D call: TRBD2 (5 bases). V lost 1 base, J lost 1 base, and 15 bases lay in between. The CDR3 length is 16 residues. Looked up from germline, CDR1 is SGHRS and CDR2 is YFSETQ. CDR3 coding DNA: TGCGCCAGCAGCTTGTTAACCTCAACTAGTTCCTACGAGCAGTACTTC. Protein sequence: CASSLLTSTSSYEQYF.

CDR3 sequence: CSAAGVFDEAFF. The CDR3 nucleotides read TGCAGCGCCGCGGGGGTCTTCGATGAAGCTTTCTTT. The J gene is TRBJ1-1, the V gene TRBV29-1, with a tentative D call TRBD1 (5 bases). This CDR3 comprises 12 residues. From germline, CDR1 is SQVTM and CDR2 ANQGSEA. V gave up 7 bases and J gave up 7 bases, with 16 bases separating them.

The chain uses TRBV2 and TRBJ2-5; 8 bases line up with TRBD2. After removal of 4 bases from V and 3 bases from J, the junction contained 4 bases not matched to a gene. CDR3 size: 14 residues. Germline CDR1 SNHLY, CDR2 FYNNEI. In DNA form, the CDR3 reads TGTGCCAGCAGTGGTAGCGGGACCAAAGAGACCCAGTACTTC. Protein sequence: CASSGSGTKETQYF.

V usage is TRBV28 and J usage is TRBJ2-7; D gene ambiguous. The CDR3 has 13 residues. Trimming shortened V by 4 bases and J by 3 bases, and 10 bases separated the two germline ends. The germline CDR1 and CDR2 sequences are MDHEN and SYDVKM. The CDR3 here is CASSSLENYEQYF. The CDR3, as DNA: TGTGCCAGCAGTTCCCTTGAGAACTACGAGCAGTACTTC.

The chain has TRBV3-1 (or the pseudogene TRBV3-2) and TRBJ1-2, with D maybe TRBD1 (5 bases). V was clipped by 1 base and J by 3 bases, with 9 bases between them. Germline V gives CDR1 LGHDT, CDR2 YNNKEL (reference sequence). The CDR3 contains 14 residues. The CDR3 here is CASSQGRVDYGYTF. In nucleotides, the CDR3 is TGTGCCAGCAGCCAAGGCAGGGTGGACTATGGCTACACCTTC.

The chain links TRBV15 to TRBJ2-1, with a weak D call TRBD2 (5 bases). Germline V gives CDR1 LNHNV, CDR2 YYDKDF (reference sequence). Trimming stripped 0 bases from V and 9 bases from J, with 9 bases between. The CDR3 loop spans 13 amino acids. The CDR3 here is CATSRDRGIEQFF. The CDR3 bases are TGTGCCACCAGCAGAGATCGAGGGATTGAGCAGTTCTTC.

The gene calls are TRBV11-3 and TRBJ2-7; 7 nucleotides agree with TRBD2. Per the germline V gene, CDR1 is SGHNT and CDR2 is YENEEA. This CDR3 comprises 13 residues. V shed 1 base and J 5 bases; nucleotides not matched to a gene: 2. The CDR3 DNA reads as TGTGCCAGCAGCTTAGGGGGGAGGGACGAGCAGTACTTC. It encodes CASSLGGRDEQYF.

V is TRBV9 and J is TRBJ1-5, with D hard to call. The CDR3 sequence is 14 residues long. Germline values: CDR1 SGDLS, CDR2 YYNGEE. The ends were cut back, 0 bases at V and 4 bases at J, with 8 bases in the middle. The CDR3 protein is CASSVGGGNQPQHF. Here the CDR3 DNA reads TGTGCCAGCAGCGTAGGAGGTGGGAATCAGCCCCAGCATTTT. Full variable domain (missing parts from reference TRBV9 and TRBJ1-5): DSGVTQTPKHLITATGQRVTLRCSPRSGDLSVYWYQQSLDQGLQFLIQYYNGEERAKGNILERFSAQQFPDLHSELNLSSLELGDSALYFCASSVGGGNQPQHFGDGTRLSIL.

The chain employs TRBV29-1 and TRBJ2-7, with TRBD2 as a possible D gene (7 bases). Germline V gene sequence: CDR1 SQVTM, CDR2 ANQGSEA. V was shortened by 0 bases and J by 6 bases, with 12 bases between the two germline ends. CDR3 size: 13 residues. CDR3: CSVEEGGAGEQYF. For the CDR3, the DNA is TGCAGCGTTGAAGAAGGGGGGGCCGGCGAGCAGTACTTC.

J is TRBJ1-2 and V is TRBV9; D is ambiguous. This CDR3 is 12 amino acids long. V was trimmed by 5 bases and J by 5 bases, leaving 10 bases between them. Germline V gene sequence: CDR1 SGDLS, CDR2 YYNGEE. The CDR3 region is CASREMSYGYTF. The CDR3, as DNA: TGTGCCAGCAGGGAGATGAGTTATGGCTACACCTTC.

The chain has TRBV7-3 and TRBJ1-1; D unclear. Between the trimmed V and J ends, which lost 5 bases and 6 bases, there was a span of 13 bases. Germline CDR1 SGHTA, CDR2 FQGTGA. This CDR3 is built from 13 residues. The CDR3 sequence: CASSPYGGAEAFF. CDR3 sequence (DNA): TGTGCCAGCAGCCCATACGGCGGCGCTGAAGCTTTCTTT. Looking up the rest from reference TRBV7-3 and TRBJ1-1 gives the full variable domain: GAGVSQTPSNKVTEKGKYVELRCDPISGHTALYWYRQSLGQGPEFLIYFQGTGAADDSGLPNDRFFAVRPEGSVSTLKIQRTERGDSAVYLCASSPYGGAEAFFGQGTRLTVV.

The V and J genes are TRBV3-1 (or the pseudogene TRBV3-2) and TRBJ2-7; D remains unclear. V lost 1 base, J lost 12 bases, and 10 bases lay in between. This CDR3 is built from 11 residues. Germline assignment: CDR1 LGHDT and CDR2 YNNKEL (reference sequence). CDR3 amino acids: CASSQGTSLYF. As DNA, the CDR3 is TGTGCCAGCAGCCAAGGCACGAGTTTGTACTTC.

V usage is TRBV18 and J usage is TRBJ2-1; the D gene is possibly TRBD2 (6 bases). Germline V gene data show CDR1 as KGHSH and CDR2 as LQKENI. The CDR3 runs 16 residues. The V end lost 0 bases, the J end lost 5 bases, and 14 bases lay between the germline ends. The CDR3 loop reads CASSPPTRGIDNEQFF. Here the CDR3 DNA reads TGTGCCAGCTCACCACCGACCCGGGGGATCGACAATGAGCAGTTCTTC.

The chain recombines TRBV27 with TRBJ1-3, with a possible D match to TRBD1 (5 bases). CDR3 length equals 15 residues. V gave up 1 base and J gave up 2 bases, with 9 bases separating them. Germline V gives CDR1 MNHEY, CDR2 SMNVEV (reference sequence). The CDR3 sequence: CASSLYGGAGNTIYF. CDR3 coding DNA: TGTGCCAGCAGTTTATATGGGGGGGCTGGAAACACCATATATTTT.

This clone occurred once. V usage is TRBV4-1 and J usage is TRBJ1-2, with a tentative D call TRBD1 (6 bases). Germline V gene lookup returns CDR1 MGHRA and CDR2 YSYEKL. The CDR3 is 14 amino acids. The V end lost 5 bases, the J end lost 5 bases, and 15 bases lay between the germline ends. CDR3 sequence reads: CASSTPGDSYGYTF. The DNA for the CDR3 is TGCGCCAGCAGCACCCCAGGGGATTCGTATGGCTACACCTTC.

The chain joins TRBV3-1 (or the pseudogene TRBV3-2) to TRBJ2-2; 7 positions agree with TRBD2. This CDR3 contains 14 residues. V trimming: 3 bases; J trimming: 7 bases; junction bases outside the gene matches: 5. Germline V lookup: CDR1 LGHDT, CDR2 YNNKEL (reference sequence). The CDR3 reads CASSQGTTVGELFF. The CDR3 nucleotides are TGTGCCAGCAGCCAGGGGACTACCGTCGGGGAGCTGTTTTTT.

The V and J genes are TRBV5-1 and TRBJ1-1, with D unclear. Germline CDR1 SGHRS, CDR2 YFSETQ. V gave up 5 bases and J gave up 1 base, with 9 bases separating them. The CDR3 length is 13 residues. The CDR3 sequence is CASRARQNTEAFF. The CDR3, as DNA: TGCGCCAGCAGGGCCAGACAGAACACTGAAGCTTTCTTT. The whole variable domain, remainder taken from reference TRBV5-1 and TRBJ1-1, is KAGVTQTPRYLIKTRGQQVTLSCSPISGHRSVSWYQQTPGQGLQFLFEYFSETQRNKGNFPGRFSGRQFSNSRSEMNVSTLELGDSALYLCASRARQNTEAFFGQGTRLTVV.